One sample yielded the 12 T cell receptor beta chains listed below, sequenced in a study of blood T cell repertoires in COVID-19. TCRdb keeps only in-frame clones here, not all; method: immunoSEQ multiplex PCR. The sample contains tens of thousands of clones, 84% of which appear only once. Sequencing was done on a sample of peripheral blood. The receptors stem from a human donor in a cohort sampled during active COVID-19.

The chain couples TRBV5-1 to TRBJ2-7; 9 bases match TRBD1. V lost 3 bases, J lost 4 bases, and 8 bases stayed unmatched. This CDR3 has 15 amino acids. The germline V gene has CDR1 SGHRS and CDR2 YFSETQ. The CDR3 region is CASSWGQGKVYEQYF. CDR3 DNA sequence: TGCGCCAGCAGCTGGGGACAGGGAAAGGTATACGAGCAGTACTTC. Based on the CDR3 plus reference TRBV5-1 and TRBJ2-7, the full variable domain is KAGVTQTPRYLIKTRGQQVTLSCSPISGHRSVSWYQQTPGQGLQFLFEYFSETQRNKGNFPGRFSGRQFSNSRSEMNVSTLELGDSALYLCASSWGQGKVYEQYFGPGTRLTVT.

The chain employs TRBV10-3 and TRBJ2-3, with 13 bases lining up with TRBD2. Germline loops: CDR1 ENHRY, CDR2 SYGVKD. Trimming cost V 8 bases and J 1 base; bases outside gene matches: 6. This CDR3 contains 16 residues. The CDR3 DNA follows: TGTGCCATCGGGCCCGGACTAGCGGGGGGCACAGATACGCAGTATTTT. Residues: CAIGPGLAGGTDTQYF.

The genes are TRBV6-5 and TRBJ1-2; D possibly corresponds to TRBD1 (5 bases). The CDR3 is 14 amino acids. In germline, CDR1 is MNHEY, CDR2 SVGAGI. V was cut by 6 bases and J by 5 bases, with 16 bases left in between. CDR3 loop: CASRGVGEGYGYTF. CDR3 sequence (DNA): TGTGCCAGCAGGGGGGTCGGGGAGGGGTATGGCTACACCTTC.

The CDR3 loop reads CASSPQRGSAYEQYF. DNA for the CDR3: TGTGCCAGCTCACCCCAACGGGGGTCCGCCTACGAGCAGTACTTC. The rearrangement links TRBV18 to TRBJ2-7, with a possible D match to TRBD2 (6 bases). Germline lookup yields CDR1 KGHSH and CDR2 LQKENI. Trimming removed 3 bases at V and 2 bases at J, with 14 bases between. CDR3 size: 15 residues.

The rearrangement links TRBV6-1 to TRBJ1-2; D is uncertain. With 1 base removed from V and 7 bases from J, the gap between germline ends came to 7 bases. This CDR3 has 12 amino acids. CDR1 and CDR2 from the germline V gene are MNHNS and SASEGT. CDR3 amino acids: CASSEGGLGYTF. In DNA form, the CDR3 reads TGTGCCAGCAGTGAAGGAGGGCTTGGCTACACCTTC.

This rearrangement joins TRBV19 to TRBJ2-7; TRBD2 matches 9 bases. Germline V gene sequence: CDR1 LNHDA, CDR2 SQIVND (reference sequence). V gave up 6 bases and J gave up 5 bases; unmatched junction bases: 11. The CDR3 has 15 amino acids. The DNA for the CDR3 is TGTGCCAGTAGATGGGAAGCGGGGGGCCGAAACGAGCAGTACTTC. Protein product: CASRWEAGGRNEQYF.

The CDR3 protein is CASSPGQGGEQYF. Here the CDR3 DNA reads TGTGCCAGCTCACCAGGACAGGGTGGCGAGCAGTACTTC. The J gene is TRBJ2-7, the V gene TRBV18, with 8 bases lining up with TRBD1. Germline V lookup: CDR1 KGHSH, CDR2 LQKENI. The V segment lost 2 bases and the J segment 6 bases; nucleotides outside the gene matches: 3. This CDR3 spans 13 amino acids. Using reference TRBV18 and TRBJ2-7 for the parts outside the CDR3, the full variable domain is NAGVMQNPRHLVRRRGQEARLRCSPMKGHSHVYWYRQLPEEGLKFMVYLQKENIIDESGMPKERFSAEFPKEGPSILRIQQVVRGDSAAYFCASSPGQGGEQYFGPGTRLTVT.

The rearrangement links TRBV6-5 to TRBJ1-1; D uncertain. There are 13 residues in the CDR3. The ends were cut back, 4 bases at V and 2 bases at J, with 8 bases in the middle. Germline CDR1 MNHEY, CDR2 SVGAGI. The CDR3 sequence is CASSSNTNTEAFF. The CDR3 DNA sequence: TGTGCCAGCAGTTCAAACACAAACACTGAAGCTTTCTTT.

The chain uses TRBV5-6 and TRBJ2-7; possibly TRBD2 for D (6 bases). In germline, CDR1 is SGHDT, CDR2 YYEEEE. V was cut by 2 bases and J by 0 bases, with 12 bases left in between. The CDR3 extends over 15 amino acids. The CDR3 region is CASSFRGWSSYEQYF. The DNA for the CDR3 is TGTGCCAGCAGCTTTCGGGGGTGGAGCTCCTACGAGCAGTACTTC.

The gene calls are TRBV4-1 and TRBJ2-2, with D perhaps TRBD2 (6 bases). Deletions cut 4 bases from V and 1 base from J, with 13 bases between. Germline assignment: CDR1 MGHRA and CDR2 YSYEKL. This CDR3 has 16 residues. CDR3 sequence: CASSPIPGGNTGELFF. CDR3 nucleotides: TGCGCCAGCAGCCCAATCCCCGGGGGGAACACCGGGGAGCTGTTTTTT.

This sequence joins TRBV11-2 and TRBJ2-1; 10 nucleotides align to TRBD1. Germline assignment: CDR1 SGHAT and CDR2 FQNNGV. J lost 7 bases, V lost 5 bases, and 8 bases had no gene match. This CDR3 spans 15 amino acids. DNA for the CDR3: TGTGCCAGCAGCCAAAGACAGGGGGCAGGGAATGAGCAGTTCTTC. This codes for CASSQRQGAGNEQFF.

This clone was recorded once. CDR3 amino acids: CASSFPWGGDLNTEAFF. In DNA form, the CDR3 reads TGTGCCAGCAGTTTCCCTTGGGGGGGGGACTTGAACACTGAAGCTTTCTTT. The chain links TRBV28 to TRBJ1-1; D possibly corresponds to TRBD1 (5 bases). The CDR3 is 17 residues long. V gave up 3 bases and J gave up 0 bases, with 17 bases separating them. Germline values: CDR1 MDHEN, CDR2 SYDVKM.